This is a list of T cell receptor beta chains from one sample in a study of T cell repertoires in cytomegalovirus infection. MiXCR, applied by TCRdb to the reads, yields one record per CDR3 protein. The sample lists about 680,000 distinct CDR3 sequences; roughly 24% were seen once. The sample taken for sequencing was CD8+ T cells from PBMCs. Source of these receptors: a human donor in good health (CMV status not recorded). Some clones in this sample may be carry-over from other donors' samples. The CDR3 runs from the conserved cysteine through the conserved F or W. Each record gives: J gene, D gene, V gene, CDR3 length, clone size, CDR3 protein, CDR3 DNA. D genes are given only for firm matches. Some rows have no size entry. The others give once, few or many, or a class for an expanded clone.

j_call: TRBJ2-7; d_call: -; v_call: TRBV2; cdr3_length: 13; clone_size: few; cdr3_aa: CASDDGFRYEQYF; cdr3_nt: TGTGCCAGCGACGACGGATTCCGTTACGAGCAGTACTTC
j_call: TRBJ2-1; d_call: -; v_call: TRBV6-2/TRBV6-3; cdr3_length: 11; clone_size: -; cdr3_aa: CASSNSNEQFF; cdr3_nt: TGTGCCAGCAGCAACTCCAATGAGCAGTTCTTC
j_call: TRBJ2-1; d_call: TRBD1; v_call: TRBV4-3; cdr3_length: 14; clone_size: once; cdr3_aa: CASSNQQGAGEQFF; cdr3_nt: TGCGCCAGCAGCAATCAACAGGGGGCAGGTGAGCAGTTCTTC
j_call: TRBJ2-2; d_call: -; v_call: TRBV6-1; cdr3_length: 16; clone_size: -; cdr3_aa: CASRGHPEVPTGELFF; cdr3_nt: TGTGCCAGCAGAGGACACCCCGAGGTGCCCACCGGGGAGCTGTTTTTT
j_call: TRBJ2-3; d_call: TRBD2; v_call: TRBV7-4; cdr3_length: 16; clone_size: -; cdr3_aa: CASRPGLAGGTDTQYF; cdr3_nt: TGTGCCAGCAGACCCGGACTAGCGGGGGGCACAGATACGCAGTATTTT
j_call: TRBJ1-4; d_call: -; v_call: TRBV20-1; cdr3_length: 14; clone_size: many; cdr3_aa: CSAREAATNEKLFF; cdr3_nt: TGCAGTGCTAGAGAGGCTGCAACTAATGAAAAACTGTTTTTT
j_call: TRBJ2-1; d_call: -; v_call: TRBV5-5; cdr3_length: 13; clone_size: once; cdr3_aa: CASRELGFNEQFF; cdr3_nt: TGTGCCAGCAGGGAACTAGGGTTCAATGAGCAGTTCTTC
j_call: TRBJ2-4; d_call: TRBD2; v_call: TRBV20-1; cdr3_length: 13; clone_size: -; cdr3_aa: CSALGLAENIQYF; cdr3_nt: TGCAGTGCGTTGGGACTAGCCGAAAACATTCAGTACTTC
j_call: TRBJ1-1; d_call: TRBD1; v_call: TRBV6-6; cdr3_length: 15; clone_size: once; cdr3_aa: CASSQRTGLNTEAFF; cdr3_nt: TGTGCCAGCAGCCAGCGGACAGGATTAAACACTGAAGCTTTCTTT
j_call: TRBJ2-1; d_call: TRBD2; v_call: TRBV7-9; cdr3_length: 13; clone_size: few; cdr3_aa: CASISGTSYEQFF; cdr3_nt: TGTGCCAGCATCAGTGGGACTAGCTATGAGCAGTTCTTC
j_call: TRBJ1-4; d_call: -; v_call: TRBV6-5; cdr3_length: 15; clone_size: many; cdr3_aa: CASSYSRYPNEKLFF; cdr3_nt: TGTGCCAGCAGTTACTCGAGGTACCCTAATGAAAAACTGTTTTTT
j_call: TRBJ2-7; d_call: -; v_call: TRBV29-1; cdr3_length: 13; clone_size: -; cdr3_aa: CSVEEDNPYEQYF; cdr3_nt: TGCAGCGTTGAAGAGGACAATCCCTACGAGCAGTACTTC
j_call: TRBJ1-2; d_call: -; v_call: TRBV18; cdr3_length: 16; clone_size: -; cdr3_aa: CASSPPDSPESDGYTF; cdr3_nt: TGTGCCAGCTCACCACCGGACTCTCCAGAGAGCGATGGCTACACCTTC
j_call: TRBJ1-1; d_call: TRBD1; v_call: TRBV14; cdr3_length: 14; clone_size: -; cdr3_aa: CASSLGQGDLGAFF; cdr3_nt: TGTGCCAGCAGCCTCGGACAGGGGGATTTAGGAGCTTTCTTT
j_call: TRBJ2-3; d_call: TRBD1; v_call: TRBV7-3; cdr3_length: 16; clone_size: few; cdr3_aa: CASSLGQGGFTDTQYF; cdr3_nt: TGTGCCAGCAGCTTAGGACAGGGGGGTTTCACAGATACGCAGTATTTT
j_call: TRBJ2-5; d_call: TRBD2; v_call: TRBV6-1; cdr3_length: 15; clone_size: -; cdr3_aa: CASSYWRGSQETQYF; cdr3_nt: TGTGCCAGCAGCTACTGGCGGGGGTCCCAAGAGACCCAGTACTTC
j_call: TRBJ2-7; d_call: TRBD2; v_call: TRBV2; cdr3_length: 13; clone_size: many; cdr3_aa: CASSGGSSYEQYF; cdr3_nt: TGTGCCAGCTCCGGGGGGTCCTCCTACGAGCAGTACTTC
j_call: TRBJ2-2; d_call: TRBD1; v_call: TRBV6-6; cdr3_length: 20; clone_size: -; cdr3_aa: CASSYSRQGAIPTNTGELFF; cdr3_nt: TGTGCCAGCAGTTACTCGAGACAGGGGGCGATCCCCACGAACACCGGGGAGCTGTTTTTT
j_call: TRBJ2-7; d_call: -; v_call: TRBV5-1; cdr3_length: 12; clone_size: -; cdr3_aa: CASWGGAAEQYF; cdr3_nt: TGCGCCAGCTGGGGGGGCGCCGCCGAGCAGTACTTC
j_call: TRBJ1-5; d_call: -; v_call: TRBV28; cdr3_length: 15; clone_size: -; cdr3_aa: CASSPLQGSNQPQHF; cdr3_nt: TGTGCCAGCAGCCCTTTACAGGGTAGCAATCAGCCCCAGCATTTT
j_call: TRBJ1-1; d_call: -; v_call: TRBV7-4; cdr3_length: 14; clone_size: few; cdr3_aa: CASTSFAGNTEAFF; cdr3_nt: TGTGCCAGCACCTCATTCGCAGGGAACACTGAAGCTTTCTTT
j_call: TRBJ2-2; d_call: -; v_call: TRBV28; cdr3_length: 10; clone_size: many; cdr3_aa: CPGCTGELFF; cdr3_nt: TGCCCCGGGTGCACCGGGGAGCTGTTTTTT
j_call: TRBJ2-3; d_call: TRBD2; v_call: TRBV27; cdr3_length: 17; clone_size: many; cdr3_aa: CASSFGTSGRSTDTQYF; cdr3_nt: TGTGCCAGCAGTTTTGGGACTAGCGGGAGGAGCACAGATACGCAGTATTTT
j_call: TRBJ2-4; d_call: -; v_call: TRBV12-3/TRBV12-4; cdr3_length: 15; clone_size: -; cdr3_aa: CASSSPEAGEDIQYF; cdr3_nt: TGTGCCAGCAGTTCGCCTGAGGCCGGGGAGGACATTCAGTACTTC
j_call: TRBJ2-4; d_call: -; v_call: TRBV7-2; cdr3_length: 14; clone_size: many; cdr3_aa: CASSSVVAKNIQYF; cdr3_nt: TGTGCCAGCAGCTCGGTGGTAGCCAAAAACATTCAGTACTTC
j_call: TRBJ2-5; d_call: -; v_call: TRBV14; cdr3_length: 12; clone_size: -; cdr3_aa: CASSQGQAPQYF; cdr3_nt: TGTGCCAGCAGCCAAGGGCAGGCACCCCAGTACTTC
j_call: TRBJ1-3; d_call: -; v_call: TRBV3-1; cdr3_length: 17; clone_size: -; cdr3_aa: CASSQDPPDYPGNTIYF; cdr3_nt: TGTGCCAGCAGCCAAGATCCCCCGGACTATCCTGGAAACACCATATATTTT
j_call: TRBJ1-4; d_call: -; v_call: TRBV7-9; cdr3_length: 13; clone_size: few; cdr3_aa: CASSGTGQGKLFF; cdr3_nt: TGTGCCAGCAGCGGGACCGGGCAAGGAAAACTGTTTTTT
j_call: TRBJ1-5; d_call: -; v_call: TRBV6-6; cdr3_length: 15; clone_size: -; cdr3_aa: CASSYSPLDNQPQHF; cdr3_nt: TGTGCCAGCAGTTACTCTCCTCTTGACAATCAGCCCCAGCATTTT
j_call: TRBJ2-2; d_call: -; v_call: TRBV4-1; cdr3_length: 17; clone_size: -; cdr3_aa: CASSQVGGHTNTGELFF; cdr3_nt: TGCGCCAGCAGCCAAGTCGGAGGACACACGAACACCGGGGAGCTGTTTTTT
j_call: TRBJ2-7; d_call: -; v_call: TRBV20-1; cdr3_length: 14; clone_size: -; cdr3_aa: CSAWGGESSYEQYF; cdr3_nt: TGCAGTGCCTGGGGCGGGGAAAGCTCCTACGAGCAGTACTTC
j_call: TRBJ2-7; d_call: -; v_call: TRBV12-3/TRBV12-4; cdr3_length: 12; clone_size: many; cdr3_aa: CASTNSAYEQYF; cdr3_nt: TGTGCCAGCACCAACTCAGCCTACGAGCAGTACTTC
j_call: TRBJ1-3; d_call: -; v_call: TRBV7-8; cdr3_length: 13; clone_size: many; cdr3_aa: CASSLGALNTIYF; cdr3_nt: TGTGCCAGCAGCTTAGGGGCTCTAAACACCATATATTTT
j_call: TRBJ2-7; d_call: -; v_call: TRBV6-5; cdr3_length: 13; clone_size: many; cdr3_aa: CASSYTQFYEQYF; cdr3_nt: TGTGCCAGCAGTTACACCCAGTTCTACGAGCAGTACTTC
j_call: TRBJ2-1; d_call: TRBD1; v_call: TRBV7-1; cdr3_length: 13; clone_size: -; cdr3_aa: CASSPDRVHEQFF; cdr3_nt: TGTGCCAGCAGCCCTGACAGGGTCCATGAGCAGTTCTTC
j_call: TRBJ2-3; d_call: -; v_call: TRBV28; cdr3_length: 15; clone_size: few; cdr3_aa: CASSRPYTATDTQYF; cdr3_nt: TGTGCCAGCAGCCGCCCCTATACGGCCACAGATACGCAGTATTTT
j_call: TRBJ2-7; d_call: -; v_call: TRBV25-1; cdr3_length: 14; clone_size: -; cdr3_aa: CASSEGQRDDEQYF; cdr3_nt: TGTGCCAGCAGTGAGGGGCAACGGGATGACGAGCAGTACTTC
j_call: TRBJ2-2; d_call: -; v_call: TRBV28; cdr3_length: 16; clone_size: -; cdr3_aa: CASSLAGEGYTGELFF; cdr3_nt: TGTGCCAGCAGTTTGGCAGGGGAGGGATACACCGGGGAGCTGTTTTTT
j_call: TRBJ2-3; d_call: TRBD1; v_call: TRBV29-1; cdr3_length: 11; clone_size: -; cdr3_aa: CSVQGADTQYF; cdr3_nt: TGCAGCGTTCAGGGGGCAGATACGCAGTATTTT
j_call: TRBJ2-3; d_call: TRBD1; v_call: TRBV7-8; cdr3_length: 16; clone_size: many; cdr3_aa: CASSPVGDRDSDTQYF; cdr3_nt: TGTGCCAGCAGCCCCGTCGGGGACAGGGACTCAGATACGCAGTATTTT